These T cell receptor beta chains were read from a single sample in a study of blood T cell repertoires in COVID-19. TCRdb's table, derived via immunoSEQ multiplex PCR, lists solely in-frame clones and lacks some. The table lists 150,000 to 200,000 clones, roughly 80% of them singletons, with around 7% in the top ten. The material sequenced was peripheral blood. The source of these receptors is a middle-aged woman with COVID-19, enrolled during active disease. CDR3s include the opening cysteine and the closing phenylalanine or tryptophan. Fields, in order: J gene, clone size, D gene, V gene, CDR3 DNA, CDR3 protein. The D gene is left open where the match is weak. Clone size, where shown, is once, few, many, or a class for clones that have expanded.

TRBJ1-3	NA	NA	TRBV28	TGTGCCAGCATAAACATAACCTCTGGAAACACCATATATTTT	CASINITSGNTIYF
TRBJ2-3	once	NA	TRBV19	TGTGCCAGTAGTATAGGGCTAGCAACCGATACGCAGTATTTT	CASSIGLATDTQYF
TRBJ2-7	NA	NA	TRBV20-1	TGCAGTGCTACTATAACTTACGAGCAGTACTTC	CSATITYEQYF
TRBJ1-5	NA	TRBD1	TRBV2	TGTGCCAGCGGGGGACAGCTGAGTAGCAATCAGCCCCAGCATTTT	CASGGQLSSNQPQHF
TRBJ1-5	NA	NA	TRBV9	TGTGCCAGCAGACCTAGTAGGCCAGGGTTGGTTGGCAATCAGCCCCAGCATTTT	CASRPSRPGLVGNQPQHF
TRBJ1-1	NA	TRBD1	TRBV10-3	TGTGCCACCCGAATTGGACAGGGCTCGGAAGCTTTCTTT	CATRIGQGSEAFF
TRBJ1-1	NA	TRBD1	TRBV9	TGTGCCAGCAGCGTAGGTTTCGCGACAGGGGGAAACACTGAAGCTTTCTTT	CASSVGFATGGNTEAFF
TRBJ1-1	NA	TRBD1	TRBV18	TGTGCCAGCTCATACGGACAGGGTCCTGAAGCTTTCTTT	CASSYGQGPEAFF
TRBJ2-1	NA	TRBD2	TRBV2	TGTGCCAGCAGTGAAAGAACTAGCGGGGGGGATGAGCAGTTCTTC	CASSERTSGGDEQFF
TRBJ2-5	NA	NA	TRBV30	TGTGCCTGGAGTGTAGCTGGGGGGGGCTCCGGGAAGACCCAGTACTTC	CAWSVAGGGSGKTQYF
TRBJ2-2	NA	TRBD1	TRBV2	TGTGCCAGCCATAGACAGGGGGCCGGGGAGCTGTTTTTT	CASHRQGAGELFF
TRBJ1-2	NA	NA	TRBV2	TGTGCCAGCAGTGAAGGCAGAAACTATGGCTACACCTTC	CASSEGRNYGYTF
TRBJ2-5	NA	TRBD2	TRBV19	TGTGCCAGTAGTGAGCGGGGGAGGAAGACCCAGTACTTC	CASSERGRKTQYF
TRBJ1-5	NA	TRBD1	TRBV5-8	TGTGCCAGCAGCTTGTCGGCAGGGGGCCATCAGCCCCAGCATTTT	CASSLSAGGHQPQHF
TRBJ2-1	NA	TRBD2	TRBV7-6	TGTGCCAGCAGCTTGACTAGCGGGAGGAATGAGCAGTTCTTC	CASSLTSGRNEQFF
TRBJ1-2	NA	NA	TRBV3-1/TRBV3-2	TGTGCCAGCAGCCCGAACTCAGGGTATGGCTACACCTTC	CASSPNSGYGYTF
TRBJ2-2	NA	NA	TRBV14	TGTGCCAGCAGCCCTAGCAACACCGGGGAGCTGTTTTTT	CASSPSNTGELFF
TRBJ2-5	NA	NA	TRBV7-9	TGTGCCAGTCTCAGGGTCGGGGAGACCCAGTACTTC	CASLRVGETQYF
TRBJ2-1	NA	TRBD2	TRBV6-2/TRBV6-3	TGTGCCAGCAGTTACTCAGGGACTAGAGGTAATGAGCAGTTCTTC	CASSYSGTRGNEQFF
TRBJ1-4	NA	NA	TRBV3-1/TRBV3-2	TGTGCCAGCAGACCCCCGGGGAATGAAAAACTGTTTTTT	CASRPPGNEKLFF
TRBJ1-5	NA	NA	TRBV28	TGTGCCAGCAGTTTAACGGGCGGGACTCAGCCCCAGCATTTT	CASSLTGGTQPQHF
TRBJ2-7	NA	TRBD2	TRBV5-6	TGTGCCAGCAGCTTGGGACTAGCGGGAGGTGAGCAGTACTTC	CASSLGLAGGEQYF
TRBJ1-2	NA	NA	TRBV19	TGTGCCAGTAAGCCGATCCCGACAGAGACTAACTATGGCTACACCTTC	CASKPIPTETNYGYTF
TRBJ2-5	NA	TRBD2	TRBV18	TGTGCCAGCTCACCAAACAGCGGGGGGGCCGAGACCCAGTACTTC	CASSPNSGGAETQYF
TRBJ1-2	NA	NA	TRBV2	TGTGCCAGCACCTTTACTTATGGCTACACCTTC	CASTFTYGYTF
TRBJ2-1	once	TRBD2	TRBV6-5	TGTGCCAGCAGAGGACTAGCGTCCAATGAGCAGTTCTTC	CASRGLASNEQFF
TRBJ2-3	NA	TRBD2	TRBV6-4	TGTGCCAGCACTCTGCGGGCGGGGGGCTACCAACTAGGTAGCACAGATACGCAGTATTTT	CASTLRAGGYQLGSTDTQYF
TRBJ1-2	NA	NA	TRBV7-8	TGTGCCAGCAGCTTAGTAGCCGGCAACTATGGCTACACCTTC	CASSLVAGNYGYTF
TRBJ2-2	few	TRBD2	TRBV28	TGTGCCAGCAGTTTATACTACCGAGCGGGGGGTAACACCGGGGAGCTGTTTTTT	CASSLYYRAGGNTGELFF
TRBJ2-5	NA	NA	TRBV7-7	TGTGCTAGCAGCTTAGGGTACAAAGAGACCCAGTACTTC	CASSLGYKETQYF
TRBJ1-2	NA	TRBD1	TRBV29-1	TGCAGCGTTGAAAGACAGGGACGTGGCTACACCTTC	CSVERQGRGYTF
TRBJ2-2	once	NA	TRBV2	TGTGCCAGCGCCCCTTATGAGACCGGGGAGCTGTTTTTT	CASAPYETGELFF
TRBJ2-5	NA	NA	TRBV12-3/TRBV12-4	TGTGCCAGCAGCCGCACAGAAGAGACCCAGTACTTC	CASSRTEETQYF
TRBJ1-4	NA	NA	TRBV4-1	TGCGCCAGCAGCCAATTTACAGGAACTAATGAAAAACTGTTTTTT	CASSQFTGTNEKLFF
TRBJ2-1	NA	TRBD2	TRBV2	TGTGCCAGCAGTGATGGTGGGACTAGCGGGAGGGCCCGGGGTGAGCAGTTCTTC	CASSDGGTSGRARGEQFF
TRBJ1-4	NA	NA	TRBV29-1	TGCAGCGTTGATCACGGGAATGAAAAACTGTTTTTT	CSVDHGNEKLFF
TRBJ2-7	NA	NA	TRBV5-5	TGTGCCAGCAGCTTAGGGCAGGGAAGGGGCGAGCAGTACTTC	CASSLGQGRGEQYF
TRBJ2-2	NA	TRBD2	TRBV18	TGTGCCAGCTCACCACCTTTGACTAGCGGGGTGAACACCGGGGAGCTGTTTTTT	CASSPPLTSGVNTGELFF
TRBJ1-1	NA	TRBD1	TRBV3-1/TRBV3-2	TGTGCCAGCAGCCGTGGACAGGACACTGAAGCTTTCTTT	CASSRGQDTEAFF
TRBJ1-5	once	TRBD1	TRBV19	TGTGCCAGTAGCAAAGACAGGGGGAGGGGGGGCAATCAGCCCCAGCATTTT	CASSKDRGRGGNQPQHF
TRBJ2-3	NA	TRBD2	TRBV29-1	TGCAGCGTTGTGAATGCGGGGGAAGGGGATACGCAGTATTTT	CSVVNAGEGDTQYF
TRBJ2-5	NA	NA	TRBV2	TGTGCCAGCAGTGTGTACACGGGGGAGACCCAGTACTTC	CASSVYTGETQYF
TRBJ1-2	NA	NA	TRBV3-1/TRBV3-2	TGTGCCAGCAGCCAAGTGGGGGGGAACTATGGCTACACCTTC	CASSQVGGNYGYTF
TRBJ2-2	NA	TRBD2	TRBV6-5	TGTGCCAGCAGAACTCCGGGACTAGATGGGGAGCTGTTTTTT	CASRTPGLDGELFF
TRBJ2-7	few	NA	TRBV5-1	TGCGCCAGCAGCTTGGTGGTCGAAGGACAGAAGACCTACGAGCAGTACTTC	CASSLVVEGQKTYEQYF
TRBJ2-5	NA	TRBD2	TRBV27	TGTGCCAGCAGCCAGCGGGGGTACCAAGAGACCCAGTACTTC	CASSQRGYQETQYF
TRBJ1-2	NA	TRBD1	TRBV6-2/TRBV6-3	TGTGCCAGCAGTAAGCAGGGGGCGATCGCAGGTCAATATGGCTACACCTTC	CASSKQGAIAGQYGYTF
TRBJ1-1	NA	NA	TRBV5-1	TGCGCCAGCAGCTTGGCCGGGGGGAACACTGAAGCTTTCTTT	CASSLAGGNTEAFF
TRBJ2-5	once	TRBD1	TRBV5-4	TGTGCCAGCAGCCCAAAGACAGGGGGCTTGGAGACCCAGTACTTC	CASSPKTGGLETQYF
TRBJ1-2	NA	TRBD1	TRBV2	TGTGCCAGCAGTGATGACCGGGACAGGGGAGAAGGTTATGGCTACACCTTC	CASSDDRDRGEGYGYTF
TRBJ2-5	NA	TRBD1	TRBV11-2	TGTGCCAGCAGCTCATGGGACAGGGGATACCAAGAGACCCAGTACTTC	CASSSWDRGYQETQYF
TRBJ2-2	once	NA	TRBV11-2	TGTGCCAGCAGCATGGGACTTACAAACACCGGGGAGCTGTTTTTT	CASSMGLTNTGELFF
TRBJ2-7	NA	TRBD2	TRBV24-1	TGTGCCACCAGTCCGGGACTAGCGGGAAAGAACGAGCAGTACTTC	CATSPGLAGKNEQYF